The 9 T cell receptor beta chains in this list originate from one sample, sequenced in a study of control samples from healthy donors and cancer patients. TCRdb's table, derived via immunoSEQ multiplex PCR, lists solely in-frame clones and lacks some. The profile shows approximately 87,000 clones, roughly nine tenths of them singletons. Source material: blood. All receptors come from a woman aged 50 to 60 in good health.

The V gene is TRBV29-1, the J gene TRBJ2-7; D is perhaps TRBD2 (6 bases). CDR3 length equals 16 residues. V lost 7 bases, J lost 2 bases, and 24 bases lay in between. Germline-derived CDR1 and CDR2 are SQVTM and ANQGSEA. The CDR3, as DNA: TGCAGCGCTAGAGAACGGCAGTCCGGGGGTACCTACGAGCAGTACTTC. It encodes CSARERQSGGTYEQYF.

The V call is TRBV18, the J call TRBJ1-1; D remains unclear. Germline lookup yields CDR1 KGHSH and CDR2 LQKENI. V was shortened by 6 bases and J by 5 bases, with 19 bases between the two germline ends. The CDR3 contains 15 residues. Here the CDR3 reads CASSYSFRGRTEAFF. The CDR3 DNA is TGTGCCAGCTCGTACTCATTCAGAGGAAGGACTGAAGCTTTCTTT.

The rearrangement links TRBV5-1 to TRBJ1-2; unclear D gene. V was cut by 3 bases and J by 0 bases, with 15 bases left in between. Germline-derived CDR1 and CDR2 are SGHRS and YFSETQ. The CDR3 totals 16 residues. CDR3 in DNA: TGCGCCAGCAGCTCAGGACGACGGACTTCTAACTATGGCTACACCTTC. The encoded protein is CASSSGRRTSNYGYTF.

The genes are TRBV6-5 and TRBJ2-7; 7 bases are a match to TRBD2. This CDR3 has 15 amino acids. V trimming: 2 bases; J trimming: 6 bases; junction bases outside the gene matches: 10. Per germline, CDR1 MNHEY and CDR2 SVGAGI. The CDR3 bases are TGTGCCAGCAGTTACCAGAGCCGCAGGGAGGGCGAGCAGTACTTC. Protein sequence: CASSYQSRREGEQYF.

The chain couples TRBV18 to TRBJ2-3; perhaps TRBD1 as D (5 bases). Trimming removed 6 bases at V and 4 bases at J, with 17 bases between. CDR3 size: 15 residues. Germline CDR1 is KGHSH and CDR2 is LQKENI. For the CDR3, the DNA is TGTGCCAGCTCGACATCAGGGCTTCGTTCAGATACGCAGTATTTT. Protein product: CASSTSGLRSDTQYF.

About this clone itself: Other DNA sequences in the sample encode the same CDR3. The chain combines TRBV18 with TRBJ1-3; no reliable D call. The germline CDR1 and CDR2 sequences are KGHSH and LQKENI. V gave up 3 bases and J gave up 0 bases, with 9 bases separating them. This CDR3 has 15 residues. The DNA of the CDR3 is TGTGCCAGCTCACCTGGAGGCAGCTCTGGAAACACCATATATTTT. Encoded protein: CASSPGGSSGNTIYF.

The genes are TRBV7-2 and TRBJ2-5; either TRBD1 or TRBD2 may fit D (5 bases each). The V end lost 5 bases, the J end lost 1 base, and 17 bases lay between the germline ends. CDR3 size: 16 residues. Germline CDR1 and CDR2: SGHTA and FQGNSA. Here the CDR3 reads CASSARGSTGQETQYF. The CDR3 DNA reads as TGTGCCAGCAGCGCGAGGGGATCAACAGGCCAAGAGACCCAGTACTTC.

V gene TRBV19 combines with J gene TRBJ1-2; D gene uncertain. V was pared by 0 bases and J by 7 bases, with 12 bases between. In germline, CDR1 is LNHDA, CDR2 SQIVND (reference sequence). CDR3 length equals 14 residues. In DNA, the CDR3 is TGTGCCAGTAGTATAGATCTTAGAGTCCGTGGCTACACCTTC. Translated: CASSIDLRVRGYTF.

The gene calls are TRBV11-2 and TRBJ2-7, with TRBD2 identical over 8 bases. Germline V gives CDR1 SGHAT, CDR2 FQNNGV. CDR3 size: 17 residues. V shed 0 bases and J 2 bases; nucleotides not matched to a gene: 9. The CDR3 DNA reads TGTGCCAGCAGCTTAGATCGGAGCGGGGGCCTCCCCTACGAGCAGTACTTC. Amino acids: CASSLDRSGGLPYEQYF.